This record concerns one T cell receptor beta chain sequence. Its antigen is as yet unknown. CDR3 length: 14 amino acids. The V and J ends lost 6 bases and 6 bases, in that order; junction bases with no gene match: 6. CDR1 MNHEY and CDR2 SVGAGI come from the germline V gene. The data stem from a study of human thymus T cells. Study results and caveats: Thymic as well as blood repertoires seemed to favor certain V and J genes unevenly.

Repertoires were generated with immunoSEQ multiplex PCR, while TCRdb's copy carries only in-frame clones and drops some. The sample lists approximately 49,000 clones; about 95% were seen once. Donation was from healthy Finnish infants who were having corrective surgery that addressed congenital heart defects. During surgery, about 0.45-1 mL peripheral blood was drawn from four of eight donors. Blood DNA came from all available leukocytes, not a fixed cell number. The V call is TRBV6-5, the J call TRBJ2-2, with 8 bases fitting TRBD2. The sequencing input was blood. The sequence was collected from a girl in the first two years of life with a congenital heart defect but otherwise immunologically healthy. In DNA form, the CDR3 reads TGTGCCAGCAGGTCTAGCGGGCTCGCCGGGGAGCTGTTTTTT. Translating it yields CASRSSGLAGELFF.